This T cell receptor beta chain is drawn from a study of T cell clusters in autoimmune cytopenias. Notes on the study in general: No cluster-lack signature appeared between secondary cytopenia and chronic lymphocytic leukemia patients, apparently due to lymphoma masking.

On this clonotype itself: As yet, its antigen is unknown.

The CDR3 spans 16 residues. Germline assignment: CDR1 MNHEY and CDR2 SMNVEV (reference sequence). TRB was amplified from approximately 230 ng of peripheral blood genomic DNA per sample. TRB rearrangements were amplified by touch-down multiplex PCR with mixed TRB-A/B primers. Using the multiplex PCR reads, TCRdb records one entry per CDR3 protein without DNA. The ten most abundant clones cover almost 35% of a sample with 5,200 or so distinct CDR3 sequences. The same data also went into a second study, on T cell repertoires in aging, cancer and after chemotherapy.

The sequence derives from a human donor in good health. Material for sequencing was peripheral blood. The gene calls are TRBV27 and TRBJ1-3. The CDR3 is CASSTNGVVSGNTIYF.